These T cell receptor beta chains were read from a single sample in a study of shared clonotypes between healthy human individuals. The table came from immunoSEQ multiplex PCR; TCRdb's copy has only in-frame clones and leaves some out. The table records 2 million to 2.5 million clones, under 97% of them present only once. Sequencing used naive CD4+ T cells sorted from blood. Source of these receptors: a man between 18 and 29 years old in good health. Both conserved end residues are part of each CDR3. A D gene is named only where the DNA matches it firmly. Not every row has a clone size; where given, it reads once, few, many or a size class.

d_call: -
clone_size: -
j_call: TRBJ2-6
v_call: TRBV6-5
cdr3_aa: CASSYSIGYGANVLTF
cdr3_nt: TGTGCCAGCAGTTACTCGATCGGGTACGGGGCCAACGTCCTGACTTTC

d_call: TRBD2
clone_size: -
j_call: TRBJ2-3
v_call: TRBV28
cdr3_aa: CASSSLAGEISDTQYF
cdr3_nt: TGTGCCAGCAGTTCCCTAGCGGGGGAGATTTCAGATACGCAGTATTTT

d_call: -
clone_size: -
j_call: TRBJ2-3
v_call: TRBV18
cdr3_aa: CASSPYLPDTQYF
cdr3_nt: TGTGCCAGCTCACCTTACTTACCAGATACGCAGTATTTT

d_call: -
clone_size: -
j_call: TRBJ1-5
v_call: TRBV7-9
cdr3_aa: CASSLAMSQPQHF
cdr3_nt: TGTGCCAGCAGCTTAGCTATGTCTCAGCCCCAGCATTTT

d_call: -
clone_size: -
j_call: TRBJ1-2
v_call: TRBV6-6
cdr3_aa: CASSFEADGYTF
cdr3_nt: TGTGCCAGCAGTTTCGAGGCGGATGGCTACACCTTC

d_call: TRBD2
clone_size: -
j_call: TRBJ2-3
v_call: TRBV7-2
cdr3_aa: CASSSGTSGRYNTDTQYF
cdr3_nt: TGTGCCAGCAGCTCGGGGACTAGCGGGAGGTATAACACAGATACGCAGTATTTT

d_call: TRBD2
clone_size: once
j_call: TRBJ2-1
v_call: TRBV25-1
cdr3_aa: CASTRTSGREDEQFF
cdr3_nt: TGTGCCAGCACCAGGACTAGCGGGAGGGAGGATGAGCAGTTCTTC

d_call: -
clone_size: -
j_call: TRBJ2-7
v_call: TRBV21-1
cdr3_aa: CANLPGGGLYEQYF
cdr3_nt: TGTGCCAACCTCCCCGGCGGGGGCCTCTACGAGCAGTACTTC

d_call: TRBD2
clone_size: -
j_call: TRBJ2-2
v_call: TRBV9
cdr3_aa: CASSVVGGLATGELFF
cdr3_nt: TGTGCCAGCAGCGTAGTAGGAGGACTAGCAACCGGGGAGCTGTTTTTT

d_call: -
clone_size: -
j_call: TRBJ1-6
v_call: TRBV6-5
cdr3_aa: CASSYQLYNSPLHF
cdr3_nt: TGTGCCAGCAGTTACCAACTTTATAATTCACCCCTCCACTTT

d_call: TRBD1
clone_size: -
j_call: TRBJ2-1
v_call: TRBV27
cdr3_aa: CASSLGTGGRYNEQFF
cdr3_nt: TGTGCCAGCAGTCTAGGGACAGGGGGCCGCTACAATGAGCAGTTCTTC

d_call: -
clone_size: -
j_call: TRBJ2-7
v_call: TRBV6-1
cdr3_aa: CASSVGGSSYEQYF
cdr3_nt: TGTGCCAGCAGTGTAGGGGGGAGCTCCTACGAGCAGTACTTC

d_call: -
clone_size: -
j_call: TRBJ1-5
v_call: TRBV6-5
cdr3_aa: CASSYSFSQNQPQHF
cdr3_nt: TGTGCCAGCAGTTACTCGTTCTCACAGAATCAGCCCCAGCATTTT

d_call: TRBD1
clone_size: -
j_call: TRBJ1-2
v_call: TRBV27
cdr3_aa: CASSYGTGTYGYTF
cdr3_nt: TGTGCCAGCAGTTACGGGACAGGGACCTATGGCTACACCTTC

d_call: -
clone_size: -
j_call: TRBJ1-3
v_call: TRBV5-4
cdr3_aa: CASSLMSMGFSGNTIYF
cdr3_nt: TGTGCCAGCAGCTTGATGTCGATGGGGTTCTCTGGAAACACCATATATTTT

d_call: TRBD1
clone_size: -
j_call: TRBJ1-2
v_call: TRBV7-6
cdr3_aa: CASSSGTGGANYGYTF
cdr3_nt: TGTGCCAGCAGCTCCGGGACAGGGGGCGCAAACTATGGCTACACCTTC

d_call: -
clone_size: -
j_call: TRBJ2-6
v_call: TRBV28
cdr3_aa: CASSAPSGANVLTF
cdr3_nt: TGTGCCAGCAGTGCACCTTCTGGGGCCAACGTCCTAACTTTC

d_call: -
clone_size: -
j_call: TRBJ2-2
v_call: TRBV27
cdr3_aa: CASKPGLGPPSTGELFF
cdr3_nt: TGTGCCAGCAAACCTGGGCTAGGCCCTCCCTCGACCGGGGAGCTGTTTTTT

d_call: -
clone_size: -
j_call: TRBJ2-7
v_call: TRBV6-5
cdr3_aa: CASSYGGRSEQYF
cdr3_nt: TGTGCCAGCAGTTACGGGGGGCGGAGCGAGCAGTACTTC

d_call: TRBD2
clone_size: -
j_call: TRBJ2-3
v_call: TRBV5-1
cdr3_aa: CASSLTLAGGTDTQYF
cdr3_nt: TGCGCCAGCAGCTTGACACTAGCGGGGGGCACAGATACGCAGTATTTT

d_call: -
clone_size: -
j_call: TRBJ2-7
v_call: TRBV6-6
cdr3_aa: CASIADVIGGSYEQYF
cdr3_nt: TGTGCCAGCATCGCTGACGTAATTGGCGGCTCCTACGAGCAGTACTTC

d_call: -
clone_size: -
j_call: TRBJ1-5
v_call: TRBV19
cdr3_aa: CASNPHPAGARGNQPQHF
cdr3_nt: TGTGCCAGCAATCCCCATCCCGCGGGGGCGCGGGGCAATCAGCCCCAGCATTTT

d_call: -
clone_size: -
j_call: TRBJ2-3
v_call: TRBV5-1
cdr3_aa: CASSFGGSDTQYF
cdr3_nt: TGCGCCAGCAGCTTTGGGGGCTCAGATACGCAGTATTTT

d_call: TRBD1
clone_size: -
j_call: TRBJ1-1
v_call: TRBV5-6
cdr3_aa: CASRYGDRVTEAFF
cdr3_nt: TGTGCCAGCAGGTATGGGGACAGGGTCACTGAAGCTTTCTTT

d_call: -
clone_size: -
j_call: TRBJ1-4
v_call: TRBV6-1
cdr3_aa: CASTGSTNEKLFF
cdr3_nt: TGTGCCAGCACAGGGTCAACTAATGAAAAACTGTTTTTT

d_call: -
clone_size: -
j_call: TRBJ1-1
v_call: TRBV10-3
cdr3_aa: CAIGTGVNTEAFF
cdr3_nt: TGTGCCATCGGTACAGGCGTGAACACTGAAGCTTTCTTT

d_call: -
clone_size: once
j_call: TRBJ2-3
v_call: TRBV11-3
cdr3_aa: CASSLNGGPTDTQYF
cdr3_nt: TGTGCCAGCAGCTTAAACGGGGGGCCCACAGATACGCAGTATTTT

d_call: -
clone_size: -
j_call: TRBJ1-1
v_call: TRBV6-1
cdr3_aa: CASNPDRLTNTEAFF
cdr3_nt: TGTGCCAGCAATCCAGACAGACTTACGAACACTGAAGCTTTCTTT

d_call: -
clone_size: -
j_call: TRBJ1-3
v_call: TRBV10-1
cdr3_aa: CASSSDLNGNTIYF
cdr3_nt: TGCGCCAGCAGTTCGGACTTGAACGGAAACACCATATATTTT

d_call: -
clone_size: -
j_call: TRBJ2-1
v_call: TRBV9
cdr3_aa: CASSVAGLSYNEQFF
cdr3_nt: TGTGCCAGCAGCGTGGCGGGTCTATCCTACAATGAGCAGTTCTTC

d_call: -
clone_size: -
j_call: TRBJ1-2
v_call: TRBV10-3
cdr3_aa: CAISAGAIYGYTF
cdr3_nt: TGTGCCATCAGTGCAGGGGCAATCTATGGCTACACCTTC

d_call: -
clone_size: -
j_call: TRBJ2-7
v_call: TRBV7-8
cdr3_aa: CASSLSAGRLHEQYF
cdr3_nt: TGTGCCAGCAGCTTGAGCGCTGGACGGCTCCACGAGCAGTACTTC

d_call: -
clone_size: once
j_call: TRBJ1-5
v_call: TRBV6-1
cdr3_aa: CASSEVGRYSNQPQHF
cdr3_nt: TGTGCCAGCAGTGAAGTAGGGCGATATAGCAATCAGCCCCAGCATTTT

d_call: -
clone_size: -
j_call: TRBJ1-1
v_call: TRBV6-1
cdr3_aa: CASNRKWDTEAFF
cdr3_nt: TGTGCCAGCAACAGGAAGTGGGACACTGAAGCTTTCTTT

d_call: -
clone_size: -
j_call: TRBJ1-1
v_call: TRBV5-1
cdr3_aa: CASSPDTTEAFF
cdr3_nt: TGCGCCAGCAGCCCCGACACGACTGAAGCTTTCTTT

d_call: -
clone_size: -
j_call: TRBJ1-5
v_call: TRBV18
cdr3_aa: CASSPLGDQPQHF
cdr3_nt: TGTGCCAGCTCACCACTGGGGGATCAGCCCCAGCATTTT

d_call: -
clone_size: -
j_call: TRBJ2-7
v_call: TRBV5-1
cdr3_aa: CASSPGPRSEQYF
cdr3_nt: TGCGCCAGCAGCCCGGGACCTCGTAGCGAGCAGTACTTC

d_call: TRBD2
clone_size: -
j_call: TRBJ2-3
v_call: TRBV7-9
cdr3_aa: CASSLERGGSDTQYF
cdr3_nt: TGTGCCAGCAGCTTAGAGCGGGGGGGTTCAGATACGCAGTATTTT

d_call: TRBD1
clone_size: -
j_call: TRBJ2-1
v_call: TRBV4-1
cdr3_aa: CASSQGGQGRAEQFF
cdr3_nt: TGCGCCAGCAGCCAAGGGGGACAGGGGAGAGCTGAGCAGTTCTTC

d_call: -
clone_size: -
j_call: TRBJ2-2
v_call: TRBV9
cdr3_aa: CASSESLNTGELFF
cdr3_nt: TGTGCCAGCAGCGAGTCATTGAACACCGGGGAGCTGTTTTTT

d_call: -
clone_size: -
j_call: TRBJ2-5
v_call: TRBV12-5
cdr3_aa: CASGSTNDRQETQYF
cdr3_nt: TGTGCTAGTGGCTCAACTAACGACAGACAAGAGACCCAGTACTTC

d_call: -
clone_size: -
j_call: TRBJ1-1
v_call: TRBV2
cdr3_aa: CASNQDSMNTEAFF
cdr3_nt: TGTGCCAGCAACCAGGACAGCATGAACACTGAAGCTTTCTTT

d_call: -
clone_size: -
j_call: TRBJ1-1
v_call: TRBV7-3
cdr3_aa: CASSYDSTTEAFF
cdr3_nt: TGTGCCAGCAGTTACGACTCCACCACTGAAGCTTTCTTT

d_call: -
clone_size: -
j_call: TRBJ2-7
v_call: TRBV5-4
cdr3_aa: CATTETGSYEQYF
cdr3_nt: TGTGCCACAACGGAGACAGGATCCTACGAGCAGTACTTC

d_call: -
clone_size: -
j_call: TRBJ1-1
v_call: TRBV7-3
cdr3_aa: CASSLNRNTEAFF
cdr3_nt: TGTGCCAGCAGCTTAAACAGGAACACTGAAGCTTTCTTT